This T cell receptor (beta chain) was retrieved from a study of blood T cells in healthy people across ages. Study-wide results and limits: From one million sequenced T cells, diversity estimates were lower bounds.

In its sample, this clonotype was seen a few times. Its antigen is still unknown. The germline V gene has CDR1 DFQATT and CDR2 SNEGSKA (reference sequence). This CDR3 has 13 residues. After removal of 5 bases from V and 5 bases from J, the junction contained 4 bases not matched to a gene. A J-beta primer mix and a sample-barcoded 5' primer were used in a second PCR of roughly 7 to 12 cycles. TCRdb ran MiXCR on the 5' RACE reads and lists one entry per CDR3 protein. The sample includes hundreds of thousands of distinct CDR3 sequences, 45% to 65% of them seen just once. Specimen: blood. The receptor was derived from a man aged 55 to 70 in good health. This chain connects TRBV20-1 to TRBJ1-4; the match to TRBD1 covers 8 bases. The CDR3: CSALGQVNEKLFF. The DNA for the CDR3 is TGCAGTGCTCTGGGACAGGTCAATGAAAAACTGTTTTTT.